This T cell receptor beta chain was profiled in a study of radiation and T cells in renal cell carcinoma. About the study: Nephrectomy followed 15 Gy stereotactic body radiation by 4 weeks.

The repertoire was sequenced with immunoSEQ multiplex PCR; TCRdb's copy has only in-frame clones and lacks some. The sample lists 130,000 to 150,000 clones, around nine tenths occurring once. The V gene lost 1 base and the J gene lost 10 bases, with 16 bases spanning the gap. The germline V gene encodes CDR1 MGHRA and CDR2 YSYEKL. The CDR3 covers 14 residues. Described time point: baseline pretreatment blood. The treatment denotes: 15 Gy SBRT to primary tumor, nephrectomy 4 weeks later. The TCR comes from a woman in her forties or fifties with renal cell carcinoma. The specimen was blood, collected from a patient whose treatment included radiotherapy and nephrectomy. V and J are TRBV4-1 and TRBJ1-1; D gene unclear. CDR3 sequence (DNA): TGCGCCAGCAGCCAAGGGGCCCTAACTTTCGGAGCTTTCTTT. Protein sequence: CASSQGALTFGAFF.